This T cell receptor (beta chain) was identified during a study of T cells after posttransplantation cyclophosphamide. Study-wide findings and caveats: Blood and skin or GI T cell repertoires showed limited TRB overlap.

The V and J ends lost 6 bases and 6 bases, in that order; junction bases with no gene match: 9. This CDR3 has 14 amino acids. Germline CDR1 and CDR2: MRHNA and SNTAGT. Busulfan-fludarabine conditioning, marrow transplant, and cyclophosphamide on days +3 and +4 were administered. By share, this clone counts as medium-sized. The antigen is unknown. Clones were read by immunoSEQ multiplex PCR, and TCRdb kept only the in-frame ones, dropping some. This repertoire holds 900 or so clones, and none appear only once. The chain links TRBV6-4 to TRBJ1-1; TRBD1 aligns across 8 bases. The TCR originated in a male patient in his thirties who received an allogeneic stem cell transplant from a related donor, was CMV-positive, and had no GVHD. Some T cells may have come from the graft donor. Source: PBMCs, taken after allogeneic stem cell transplant with posttransplant cyclophosphamide. CDR3 coding DNA: TGTGCCAGCAGCGTTGGACAGGGAATGTCTGAAGCTTTCTTT. Protein: CASSVGQGMSEAFF.